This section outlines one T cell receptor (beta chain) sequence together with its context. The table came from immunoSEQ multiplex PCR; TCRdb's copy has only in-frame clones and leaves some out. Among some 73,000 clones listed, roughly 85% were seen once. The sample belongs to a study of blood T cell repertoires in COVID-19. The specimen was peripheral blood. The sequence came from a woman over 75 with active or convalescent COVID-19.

The CDR3 region has the DNA TGTGCCTGGAGTGTCCACGGTAGTTATGGGGGCCCGAACACCGGGGAGCTGTTTTTT. It yields the protein CAWSVHGSYGGPNTGELFF. This chain links TRBV30 with TRBJ2-2, with a possible D match to TRBD1 (6 bases). This CDR3 contains 19 residues. The V gene lost 0 bases and the J gene lost 0 bases, with 20 bases spanning the gap. From germline, CDR1 is GTSNPN and CDR2 SVGIG (reference sequence).